The rows below give T cell receptor beta chains drawn from one sample of a study of T cells in Graves' hyperthyroidism and ophthalmopathy. Using its own MiXCR run on the multiplex PCR reads, TCRdb lists one record per CDR3 protein. The profile shows 530,000 or so distinct CDR3 sequences, about 24% of them singletons. The sample consisted of blood. The receptor set was obtained from a woman in her 30s with Graves' ophthalmopathy. CDR3s leave out the opening cysteine and the closing phenylalanine or tryptophan.

v_call,cdr3_length,cdr3_aa
TRBV6-2/TRBV6-3,15,ASSSSPGTGFPDTQY
TRBV12-3/TRBV12-4,11,ASSRQVNTEAF
TRBV12-3/TRBV12-4,11,ASSFAGEGGYT
TRBV12-3/TRBV12-4,12,ASGGAHMNTEAF
TRBV6-2/TRBV6-3,10,ASTHRTGEQY
TRBV2,14,ASSISWTPENYGYT
TRBV14,12,ASSHLGDSYEQY
TRBV11-1,13,ASSLGTSGTYEQY
TRBV12-3/TRBV12-4,12,ASSSDGPGYEQY
TRBV2,9,ASVGGHEQY
TRBV6-5,10,ASSYSTETQY
TRBV28,13,ASSSIRDRVYGYT
TRBV11-2,13,ASSRDRGQIYGYT
TRBV29-1,11,SVEAGVLEEQY
TRBV12-3/TRBV12-4,11,ASSPTGFQPQH
TRBV7-2,12,ASSLRQGKTEAF
TRBV29-1,11,SGIGDLNTEAF
TRBV20-1,12,SASALGGLETQY
TRBV12-3/TRBV12-4,13,ASSLAVNPHYGYT
TRBV13,14,ASSLVSGAGGHEQY
TRBV6-1,13,ASRDDTTGANVLT
TRBV10-2,10,ASSESQTELF
TRBV7-8,14,ASSLGAWQGSYEQY
TRBV12-3/TRBV12-4,11,ASSHTGVYGYT
TRBV12-3/TRBV12-4,9,ASSASQPQH
TRBV5-1,13,ASSPSTQPNTEAF
TRBV7-9,13,ASSLTSARNTDAF
TRBV28,14,ASSLSGQGRRETQY
TRBV28,11,ASAEGKNTEAF
TRBV12-3/TRBV12-4,12,ASHWGDSDTEAF
TRBV18,12,ASSPPGLTDTQY
TRBV12-3/TRBV12-4,12,ASSFGISSYEQY
TRBV20-1,15,SARVISGGAASKTQY
TRBV14,11,ASSQVPTGELF
TRBV6-2/TRBV6-3,12,ASSYRSLQETQY
TRBV7-2,11,ASSLEVASPLH
TRBV11-2,13,ASSNPSGGNYGYT
TRBV30,11,AARLGGNQPQH
TRBV5-1,12,ASSWGQGDQPQH
TRBV6-1,11,ASIPGQHYEQY
TRBV3-1,13,ASSQFVGGLETQY
TRBV15,13,ATSRGGAGNTEAF
TRBV6-5,14,ASSLTGKGRNSPLH